This T cell receptor beta chain was sequenced in a study of T cell responses to AZD1222 COVID-19 vaccine. The CDR3 loop spans 15 amino acids. The germline V gene encodes CDR1 SGHAT and CDR2 FQNNGV. V dropped 0 bases and J dropped 4 bases, with 10 bases sitting between them. Profiled with immunoSEQ multiplex PCR; TCRdb holds only in-frame clones, not every one. The table includes 150,000 to 200,000 clones, under 95% detected once. This clone occurred once. The sample consisted of peripheral blood, taken 28 days after the second AZD1222 dose. The TCR sequence derives from an adult who received the AZD1222 COVID-19 vaccine. The V gene is TRBV11-2, the J gene TRBJ1-5; maybe TRBD1 (6 bases). CDR3 protein: CASSLDRTGNQPQHF. In nucleotides, the CDR3 is TGTGCCAGCAGCTTAGATCGAACAGGGAATCAGCCCCAGCATTTT.